This T cell receptor beta chain was captured in a study of T cells in Graves' hyperthyroidism and ophthalmopathy. Findings and limits, study-wide: It was a median about 6 months before onset that the model predicted ophthalmopathy.

Patients aged 18 to 65 had newly diagnosed hyperthyroidism that had lasted under 2 months. This CDR3 region has 13 residues. Trimming removed 0 bases from V and 5 bases from J, with 6 bases in between. The sample holds many counts of this clonotype. The antigen is not known. RNA transcripts served as the template for amplifying TCR beta CDR3 regions. With the HTBI primer set, the TCR CDR3 went through a first round of RT-PCR. TCRdb recomputed calls from the multiplex PCR reads with MiXCR, one row per CDR3 protein. Seen here are 300,000 to 450,000 distinct CDR3 sequences, approximately 15% observed once, and the top ten hold more than 9.5%.

The receptor's source is a woman aged 55-69 years with Graves' hyperthyroidism. This rearrangement joins TRBV12-3 or TRBV12-4 to TRBJ2-3; perhaps TRBD1 as D (6 bases). The sample taken for sequencing was blood. The CDR3 nucleotides read TGTGCCAGCAGTTTAGCCAGGGGAGATACGCAGTATTTT. Amino acids: CASSLARGDTQYF.